This TCR beta chain originates from a study of blood T cell repertoires in COVID-19. Background on the study: COVID-19 samples from acute and convalescent phases originated in the United States, Italy and Spain.

Enrolled through a virtual design, the participants were between roughly 18 and 95 years of age and came from some 26 US areas. Cohort allocation depended upon clinical history that participants reported. The V end lost 4 bases, the J end lost 0 bases, and 14 bases lay between the germline ends. The germline gives CDR1 SGHRS, CDR2 YFSETQ. CDR3 length: 16 residues. Under the authors' procedure: Reference gene primers were amplified, and this amplification served to estimate nucleated cell counts. Repertoires were generated with immunoSEQ multiplex PCR, while TCRdb's copy carries only in-frame clones and drops some. That table is the source of V, J and clone size, and D and trimming were worked out from the DNA. The profile covers roughly 290,000 clones, with nearly 90% appearing a single time and about 1.7% taken by the ten largest.

The sample taken for sequencing was PBMCs or T cells enriched from blood (not recorded which). The rearrangement links TRBV5-1 to TRBJ2-1, with D possibly matching TRBD1 (7 bases). The clonotype was recovered from a woman between 18 and 29 years old with acute COVID-19. The CDR3 loop is CASSLTGRSSYNEQFF. Here the CDR3 DNA reads TGCGCCAGCAGCCTGACAGGGAGGAGCTCCTACAATGAGCAGTTCTTC.